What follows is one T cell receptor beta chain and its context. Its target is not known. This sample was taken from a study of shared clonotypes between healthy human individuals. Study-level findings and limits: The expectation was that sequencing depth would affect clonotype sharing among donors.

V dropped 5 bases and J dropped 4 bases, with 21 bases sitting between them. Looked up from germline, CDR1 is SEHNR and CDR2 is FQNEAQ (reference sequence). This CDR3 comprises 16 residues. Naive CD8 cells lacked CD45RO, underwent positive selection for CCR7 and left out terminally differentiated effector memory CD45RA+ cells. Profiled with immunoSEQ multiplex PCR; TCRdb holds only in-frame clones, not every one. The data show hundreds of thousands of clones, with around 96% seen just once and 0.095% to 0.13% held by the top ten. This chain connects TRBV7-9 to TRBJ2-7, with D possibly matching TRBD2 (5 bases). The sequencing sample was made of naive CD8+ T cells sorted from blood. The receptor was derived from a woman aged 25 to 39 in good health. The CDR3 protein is CASSPLERRVSYEQYF. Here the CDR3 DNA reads TGTGCCAGCAGCCCGCTCGAGCGGCGGGTCTCATACGAGCAGTACTTC.